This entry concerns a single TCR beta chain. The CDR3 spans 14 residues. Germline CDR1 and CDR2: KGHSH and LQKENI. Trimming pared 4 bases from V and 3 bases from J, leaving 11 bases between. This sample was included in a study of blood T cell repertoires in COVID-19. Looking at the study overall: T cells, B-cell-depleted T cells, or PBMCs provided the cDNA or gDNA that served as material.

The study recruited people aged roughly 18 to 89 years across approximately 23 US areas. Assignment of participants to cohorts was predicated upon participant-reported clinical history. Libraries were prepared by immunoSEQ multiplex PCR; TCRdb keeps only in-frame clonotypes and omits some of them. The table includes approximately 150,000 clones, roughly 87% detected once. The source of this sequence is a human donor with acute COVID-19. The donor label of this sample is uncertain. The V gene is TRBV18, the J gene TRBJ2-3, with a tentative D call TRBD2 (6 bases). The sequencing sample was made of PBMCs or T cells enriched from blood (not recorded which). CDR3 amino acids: CASSLQAGTDTQYF. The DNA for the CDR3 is TGTGCCAGCTCACTTCAAGCGGGTACAGATACGCAGTATTTT.